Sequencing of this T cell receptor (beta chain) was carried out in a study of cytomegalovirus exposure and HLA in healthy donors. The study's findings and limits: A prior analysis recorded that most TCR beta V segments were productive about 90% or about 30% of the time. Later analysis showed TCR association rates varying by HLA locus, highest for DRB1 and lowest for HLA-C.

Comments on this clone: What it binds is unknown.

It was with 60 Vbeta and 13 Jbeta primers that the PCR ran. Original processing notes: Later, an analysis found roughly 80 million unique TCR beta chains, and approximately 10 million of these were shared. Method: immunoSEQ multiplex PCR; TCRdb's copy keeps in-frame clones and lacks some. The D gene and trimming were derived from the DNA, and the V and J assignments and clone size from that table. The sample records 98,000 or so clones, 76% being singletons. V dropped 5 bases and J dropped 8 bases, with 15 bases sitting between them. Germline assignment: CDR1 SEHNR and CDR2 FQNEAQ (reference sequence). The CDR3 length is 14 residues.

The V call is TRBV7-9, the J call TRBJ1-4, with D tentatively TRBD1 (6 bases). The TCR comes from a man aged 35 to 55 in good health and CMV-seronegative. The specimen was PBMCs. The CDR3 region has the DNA TGTGCCAGCAGCCAACAGGGTATGGGAGAAAAACTGTTTTTT. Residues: CASSQQGMGEKLFF.